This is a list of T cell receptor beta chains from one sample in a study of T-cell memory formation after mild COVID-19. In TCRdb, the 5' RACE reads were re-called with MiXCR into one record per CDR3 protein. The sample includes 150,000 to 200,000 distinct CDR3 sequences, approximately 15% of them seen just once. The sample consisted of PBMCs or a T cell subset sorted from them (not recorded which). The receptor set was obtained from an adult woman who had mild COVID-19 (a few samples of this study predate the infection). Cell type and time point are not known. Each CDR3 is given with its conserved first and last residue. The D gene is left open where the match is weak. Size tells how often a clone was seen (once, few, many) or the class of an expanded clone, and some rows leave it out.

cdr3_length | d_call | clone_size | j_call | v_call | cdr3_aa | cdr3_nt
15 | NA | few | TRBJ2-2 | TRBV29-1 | CSGSGRAGVTGELFF | TGCAGCGGGTCGGGAAGGGCAGGGGTCACCGGGGAGCTGTTTTTT
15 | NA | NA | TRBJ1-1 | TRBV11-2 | CASTPIQGLGTEAFF | TGTGCCAGCACACCGATACAGGGTTTGGGCACTGAAGCTTTCTTT
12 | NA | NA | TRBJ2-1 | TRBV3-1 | CASSKGANEQFF | TGTGCCAGCAGCAAAGGGGCTAACGAGCAGTTCTTC
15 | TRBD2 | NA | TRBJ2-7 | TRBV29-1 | CSVESGGFPTYEQYF | TGCAGCGTTGAGAGCGGGGGTTTTCCCACCTACGAGCAGTACTTC
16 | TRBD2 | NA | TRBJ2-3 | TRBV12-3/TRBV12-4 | CASSPIAGVITDTQYF | TGTGCCAGCAGTCCTATAGCGGGGGTAATCACAGATACGCAGTATTTT
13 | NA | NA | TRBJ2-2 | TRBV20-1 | CSATTRLAGELFF | TGCAGTGCAACGACAAGATTGGCCGGGGAGCTGTTTTTT
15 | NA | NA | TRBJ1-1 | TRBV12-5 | CASGLVLGQNPEAFF | TGTGCTAGTGGTTTGGTACTCGGACAAAACCCCGAAGCTTTCTTT
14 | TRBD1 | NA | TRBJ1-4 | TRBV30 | CAWSPDRLNEKLFF | TGTGCCTGGAGCCCGGACAGGCTGAATGAAAAACTGTTTTTT
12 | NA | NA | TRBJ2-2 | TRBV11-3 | CASSPLGGELFF | TGTGCCAGCAGCCCGCTGGGCGGGGAGCTGTTTTTT
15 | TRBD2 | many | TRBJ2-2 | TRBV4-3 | CASSQEPSGAGELFF | TGCGCCAGCAGCCAAGAGCCTAGCGGGGCCGGGGAGCTGTTTTTT
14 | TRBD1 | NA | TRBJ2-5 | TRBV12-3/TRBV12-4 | CASSFSGGKETQYF | TGTGCCAGCAGTTTCTCAGGGGGCAAAGAGACCCAGTACTTC
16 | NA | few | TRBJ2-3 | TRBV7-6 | CASSFRLTAAGDTQYF | TGTGCCAGCAGCTTTCGCCTTACCGCAGCGGGAGATACGCAGTATTTT
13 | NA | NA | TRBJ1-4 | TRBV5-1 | CASSLGRAEKLFF | TGCGCCAGCAGCTTGGGCAGGGCTGAAAAACTGTTTTTT
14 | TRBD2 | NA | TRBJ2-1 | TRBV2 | CASSGGRALNEQFF | TGTGCCAGCTCAGGCGGGAGGGCCCTCAATGAGCAGTTCTTC
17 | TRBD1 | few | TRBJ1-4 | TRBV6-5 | CASSYSGTGAIGEKLFF | TGTGCCAGCAGTTACTCCGGGACAGGGGCGATAGGGGAAAAACTGTTTTTT
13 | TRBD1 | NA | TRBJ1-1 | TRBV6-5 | CAAGGGLVTEAFF | TGTGCCGCAGGAGGGGGCTTAGTGACTGAAGCTTTCTTT
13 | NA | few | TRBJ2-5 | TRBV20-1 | CSARVPVDETQYF | TGCAGTGCTAGAGTCCCCGTGGATGAGACCCAGTACTTC
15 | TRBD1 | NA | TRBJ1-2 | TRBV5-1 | CASRPTGGPEISYTF | TGCGCCAGCAGACCCACAGGGGGGCCTGAAATAAGCTACACCTTC
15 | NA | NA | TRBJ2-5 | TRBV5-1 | CASSPGGAPTKTQYF | TGCGCCAGCAGCCCCGGAGGGGCCCCCACGAAGACCCAGTACTTC
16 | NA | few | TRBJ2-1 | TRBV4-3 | CASSQDLATTYNEQFF | TGCGCCAGCAGCCAAGATCTGGCTACGACCTACAATGAGCAGTTCTTC
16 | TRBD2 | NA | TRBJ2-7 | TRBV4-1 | CASSQDGGGGTYEQYF | TGCGCCAGCAGCCAAGATGGGGGGGGTGGCACCTACGAGCAGTACTTC
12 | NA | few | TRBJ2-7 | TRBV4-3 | CASSPSSGEQYF | TGCGCCAGCAGCCCTTCCTCGGGGGAGCAGTACTTC
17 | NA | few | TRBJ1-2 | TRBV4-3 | CASSQELVAQGNYGYTF | TGCGCCAGCAGCCAAGAACTAGTCGCGCAGGGCAACTATGGCTACACCTTC
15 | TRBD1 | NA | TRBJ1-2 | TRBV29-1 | CSVPITTGGSYGYTF | TGCAGCGTCCCCATTACAACAGGGGGCTCCTATGGCTACACCTTC
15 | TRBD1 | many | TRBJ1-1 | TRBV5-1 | CASSPGQGLNTEAFF | TGCGCCAGCAGCCCCGGACAGGGACTGAACACTGAAGCTTTCTTT
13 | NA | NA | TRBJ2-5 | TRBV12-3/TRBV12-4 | CASSLTGKETQYF | TGTGCCAGCAGCCTCACGGGGAAGGAGACCCAGTACTTC
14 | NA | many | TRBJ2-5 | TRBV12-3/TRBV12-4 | CASSPGPSEETQYF | TGTGCCAGCAGTCCAGGGCCCTCAGAGGAGACCCAGTACTTC
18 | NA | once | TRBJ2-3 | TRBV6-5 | CASSYSTDGYTFTDTQYF | TGTGCCAGCAGTTACTCAACGGACGGATACACTTTCACAGATACGCAGTATTTT
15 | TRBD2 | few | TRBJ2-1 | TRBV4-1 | CASSQGHGLDNEQFF | TGCGCCAGCAGCCAAGGACACGGACTAGACAATGAGCAGTTCTTC
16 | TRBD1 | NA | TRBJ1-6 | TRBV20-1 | CSARTSGTGYTSPLHF | TGCAGTGCTAGGACCTCCGGGACAGGGTATACTTCACCCCTCCACTTT
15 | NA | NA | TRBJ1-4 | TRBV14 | CASSQGQATNEKLFF | TGTGCCAGCAGCCAAGGGCAAGCAACTAATGAAAAACTGTTTTTT
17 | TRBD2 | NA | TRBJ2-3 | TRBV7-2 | CASSLGPGGPSTDTQYF | TGTGCCAGCAGCTTAGGTCCGGGAGGGCCCAGCACAGATACGCAGTATTTT
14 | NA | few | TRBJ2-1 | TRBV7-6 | CASSQTVLYNEQFF | TGTGCCAGCAGCCAGACAGTATTATACAATGAGCAGTTCTTC
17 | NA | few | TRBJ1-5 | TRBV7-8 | CASSLAPPAASSQPQHF | TGTGCCAGCAGCTTAGCGCCCCCCGCGGCGTCCAGTCAGCCCCAGCATTTT
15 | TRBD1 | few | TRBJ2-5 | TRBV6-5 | CASRPWTGNQETQYF | TGTGCCAGCAGACCTTGGACAGGGAACCAAGAGACCCAGTACTTC
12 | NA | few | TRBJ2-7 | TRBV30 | CAWCDSSYEQYF | TGTGCCTGGTGTGATAGCTCCTACGAGCAGTACTTC
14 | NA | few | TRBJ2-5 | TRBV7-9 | CASSYGPAGETQYF | TGTGCCAGCAGCTACGGCCCGGCGGGAGAGACCCAGTACTTC
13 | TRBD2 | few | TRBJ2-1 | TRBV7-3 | CASSGLAGVEQFF | TGTGCCAGCAGCGGACTAGCGGGAGTTGAGCAGTTCTTC
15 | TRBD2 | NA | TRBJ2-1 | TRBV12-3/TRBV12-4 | CASSTTGLEINEQFF | TGTGCCAGCAGTACTACGGGACTAGAGATAAATGAGCAGTTCTTC
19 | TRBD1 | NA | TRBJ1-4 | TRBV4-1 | CASSPPGQGVLATNEKLFF | TGCGCCAGCAGCCCCCCCGGACAGGGGGTGCTTGCAACTAATGAAAAACTGTTTTTT
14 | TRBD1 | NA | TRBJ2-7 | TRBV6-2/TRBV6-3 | CASSRDRGRDEQYF | TGTGCCAGCAGCCGGGACAGGGGGCGTGACGAGCAGTACTTC
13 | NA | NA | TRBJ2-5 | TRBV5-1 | CASSIRGQETQYF | TGCGCCAGCAGCATCCGGGGTCAAGAGACCCAGTACTTC
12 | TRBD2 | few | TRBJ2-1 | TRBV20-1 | CSARGRHNEQFF | TGCAGTGCTCGCGGGAGACACAATGAGCAGTTCTTC
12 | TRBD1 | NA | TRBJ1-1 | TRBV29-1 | CSVAPGGGGAFF | TGCAGCGTTGCCCCAGGGGGGGGGGGAGCTTTCTTT
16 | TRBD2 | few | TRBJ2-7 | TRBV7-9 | CASSFTERESGYEQYF | TGTGCCAGCAGCTTCACGGAGCGGGAGAGTGGATACGAGCAGTACTTC
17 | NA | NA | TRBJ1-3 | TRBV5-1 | CASSLAGGSQSGNTIYF | TGCGCCAGCAGCTTGGCCGGAGGGTCGCAGTCTGGAAACACCATATATTTT
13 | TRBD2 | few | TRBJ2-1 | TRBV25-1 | CASAMTSVNEQFF | TGTGCCAGCGCAATGACTAGCGTCAATGAGCAGTTCTTC
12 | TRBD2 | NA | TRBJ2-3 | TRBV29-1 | CSVAGITDTQYF | TGCAGCGTAGCGGGAATCACAGATACGCAGTATTTT